The rows below give T cell receptor beta chains drawn from one sample of a study of T-cell memory formation after mild COVID-19. TCRdb re-called the 5' RACE reads through MiXCR, storing one row per CDR3 protein. The profile shows approximately 250,000 distinct CDR3 sequences, around 16% of them singletons. Sequencing input: PBMCs or a T cell subset sorted from them (not recorded which). All receptors derive from a man aged 18 to 30 who had mild COVID-19 (a few samples of this study predate the infection). Cell type and time point are not known. CDR3s include the opening cysteine and the closing phenylalanine or tryptophan. The D gene is left open where the match is weak. The listing skips clone size in some rows; elsewhere it reads once, few, many or a size class.

size,J,V,D,CDR3,DNA
few,TRBJ2-2,TRBV20-1,-,CSARAPTTGELFF,TGCAGTGCTAGAGCTCCGACCACCGGGGAGCTGTTTTTT
-,TRBJ1-6,TRBV21-1,-,CASSKPHYNSPLHF,TGTGCCAGCAGCAAGCCCCACTATAATTCACCCCTCCACTTT
-,TRBJ2-2,TRBV20-1,-,CSAHHRNTGELFF,TGCAGTGCTCACCATCGAAACACCGGGGAGCTGTTTTTT
-,TRBJ1-1,TRBV27,-,CASSGGDTLVEAFF,TGTGCCAGCAGCGGGGGGGACACCCTGGTTGAAGCTTTCTTT
many,TRBJ1-1,TRBV5-1,TRBD1,CASSSGQGLNTEAFF,TGCGCCAGCAGCTCCGGACAGGGACTGAACACTGAAGCTTTCTTT
few,TRBJ1-2,TRBV5-1,TRBD1,CASSLGGSQNYGYTF,TGCGCCAGCAGCTTAGGGGGCTCGCAGAACTATGGCTACACCTTC
few,TRBJ2-3,TRBV6-6,TRBD2,CASSRGGPTNTQYF,TGTGCCAGCAGTCGGGGGGGGCCCACGAATACGCAGTATTTT
many,TRBJ2-5,TRBV7-9,TRBD1,CASSSFGTGARETQYF,TGTGCCAGCAGCTCGTTCGGGACAGGGGCGAGAGAGACCCAGTACTTC
few,TRBJ1-2,TRBV7-2,-,CASSLGQSPRAWGYTF,TGTGCCAGCAGCTTAGGACAGAGTCCCAGAGCGTGGGGCTACACCTTC
-,TRBJ2-3,TRBV4-2,-,CASSQDEATDTQYF,TGTGCCAGCAGCCAAGATGAGGCTACTGATACGCAGTATTTT
few,TRBJ1-5,TRBV29-1,-,CSAGGAGNQPQHF,TGCAGCGCCGGGGGCGCGGGCAATCAGCCCCAGCATTTT
few,TRBJ2-7,TRBV14,-,CASSLGSGLLYEQYF,TGTGCCAGCAGCTTGGGATCGGGTCTACTCTACGAGCAGTACTTC
few,TRBJ2-3,TRBV5-1,-,CASSLLSGHRTDTQYF,TGCGCCAGCAGCTTGCTATCGGGACACCGCACAGATACGCAGTATTTT
many,TRBJ2-7,TRBV29-1,TRBD1,CSVWDSYEQYF,TGCAGCGTTTGGGACAGCTACGAGCAGTACTTC
once,TRBJ1-1,TRBV4-1,-,CASSQDSHGHTEAFF,TGCGCCAGCAGCCAGGATAGCCACGGGCACACTGAAGCTTTCTTT
-,TRBJ1-3,TRBV28,-,CASSQGFSGNTIYF,TGTGCCAGCAGTCAAGGGTTCTCTGGAAACACCATATATTTT
-,TRBJ2-7,TRBV4-3,-,CASSQGLTGYF,TGCGCCAGCAGCCAAGGGCTGACAGGGTACTTC
-,TRBJ1-4,TRBV12-3/TRBV12-4,-,CASSPSYGSEKLFF,TGTGCCAGCAGTCCCAGCTATGGGAGTGAAAAACTGTTTTTT
-,TRBJ1-2,TRBV4-3,-,CASSQEVFVGGDGYTF,TGCGCCAGCAGCCAAGAGGTTTTCGTCGGGGGGGATGGCTACACCTTC
few,TRBJ2-2,TRBV27,TRBD1,CASSLGTGAGGELFF,TGTGCCAGCAGTCTGGGGACAGGGGCGGGCGGGGAGCTGTTTTTT
-,TRBJ2-2,TRBV6-4,TRBD1,CASSDSRGRRMELFF,TGTGCCAGCAGTGACTCAAGGGGGCGCAGAATGGAGCTGTTTTTT
-,TRBJ2-4,TRBV30,TRBD1,CAWSQQGSFRIQYF,TGTGCCTGGAGTCAACAGGGGTCTTTTCGCATTCAGTACTTC
-,TRBJ1-2,TRBV20-1,TRBD1,CSARERDRGNYGYTF,TGCAGTGCTAGAGAAAGGGACAGGGGCAACTATGGCTACACCTTC
-,TRBJ2-3,TRBV12-5,TRBD2,CASGLAASGGPHTQYF,TGTGCTAGTGGTTTGGCAGCTAGCGGGGGCCCTCATACGCAGTATTTT
-,TRBJ2-1,TRBV9,TRBD2,CASSGGAGRGDYNEQFF,TGTGCCAGCAGCGGGGGCGCTGGGCGGGGGGACTACAATGAGCAGTTCTTC
many,TRBJ2-3,TRBV4-3,-,CASSQGSAGAYTDTQYF,TGCGCCAGCAGCCAAGGTTCTGCGGGGGCTTACACAGATACGCAGTATTTT
few,TRBJ1-2,TRBV4-3,-,CASSQETGWGYGYTF,TGCGCCAGCAGCCAAGAAACGGGATGGGGCTATGGCTACACCTTC
-,TRBJ1-6,TRBV7-8,-,CASISGSSYNSPLHF,TGTGCCAGCATCTCAGGGAGCTCCTATAATTCACCCCTCCACTTT
-,TRBJ1-2,TRBV29-1,TRBD1,CSVGDRNGYTF,TGCAGCGTAGGGGACAGGAATGGCTACACCTTC
-,TRBJ2-3,TRBV24-1,-,CATRGGLATDTQYF,TGTGCCACCCGCGGGGGCCTGGCAACAGATACGCAGTATTTT
few,TRBJ2-1,TRBV4-2,-,CASSQDREQFF,TGTGCCAGCAGCCAAGATAGGGAGCAGTTCTTC
few,TRBJ1-2,TRBV4-3,-,CASSQGDGSGDGYTF,TGCGCCAGCAGCCAAGGCGACGGGAGCGGCGACGGCTACACCTTC
few,TRBJ2-7,TRBV12-3/TRBV12-4,-,CASSNPDGVITYEQYF,TGTGCCAGCAGTAACCCCGACGGGGTGATAACCTACGAGCAGTACTTC
few,TRBJ2-5,TRBV5-1,TRBD1,CASSLAVTGGSETQYF,TGCGCCAGCAGCTTGGCCGTCACAGGGGGTTCGGAGACCCAGTACTTC
few,TRBJ2-7,TRBV7-3,-,CASSLGLAGHEQYF,TGTGCCAGCAGCTTAGGGCTAGCTGGGCACGAGCAGTACTTC
-,TRBJ1-1,TRBV7-9,-,CASSPGPAAEAFF,TGTGCCAGCAGCCCCGGGCCCGCTGCTGAAGCTTTCTTT
-,TRBJ1-6,TRBV5-1,-,CASSQSTSGSPLHF,TGCGCCAGCAGCCAGAGCACGAGCGGTTCACCCCTCCACTTT